This T cell receptor (beta chain) was identified in a study of T cell repertoires in MIS-A myocarditis (dated by TCRdb to between 2020 and 2023). The QIAamp DNA FFPE kit was used to extract genomic DNA from formalin-fixed paraffin-embedded autopsy tissue. As encoded in the germline V gene, CDR1 is SGHDN while CDR2 is FVKESK. The V and J ends are trimmed by 4 bases and 5 bases, leaving 12 bases between them. There are 14 amino acids in the CDR3, from cysteine to phenylalanine inclusive. Only the CDR3 region is kept as DNA, spanning 42 bases read in frame from base 1. Amplification of TCRbeta CDR3 regions relied on the immunoSEQ bias-controlled multiplex PCR, followed by high-throughput sequencing. As for how the authors treated the data: The immunoSEQ vendor pipeline collapsed and filtered the CDR3 sequences so that the abundance and frequency of each unique TCRbeta CDR3 could be quantified. Using a 90% global sequence identity threshold, CD-HIT clustered dominant CDR3 amino acid sequences together with SARS-CoV-2-specific ImmuneCODE TCRbeta sequences. Clones with frequencies of 0.1 to 1 were classed as hyperexpanded, and 0.01 to 0.1 as large. MiXCR was used to confirm CDR3 amino acid sequences and V and J gene assignments of dominant clones. The R stringdist package was used to calculate Levenshtein distances between the patient clonotypes and the ImmuneCODE hits. Sourced from immuneACCESS, this table was stored by TCRdb with only in-frame sequences that have V and J called. A share of the clones is absent; for the studies checked, an unresolved V gene accounts for under half, and the remainder has no known explanation. V, J and clone size reflect that table, while D and trimming were determined from the DNA. The sample profile shows about 15,000 clones; roughly 74% of them were found once. The top ten hold approximately 62% of the sample.

A word on this clone: Its specific antigen is unknown. No base quality information exists; no much larger clone differs at one position.

The sequence was collected from a man aged 18 to 29 with fulminant myocarditis from multisystem inflammatory syndrome in adults (MIS-A) after COVID-19. The chain employs TRBV14 and TRBJ1-5; there is no confident call for the D gene. The sample was left ventricle heart tissue obtained at autopsy. The cell subset or site label on this specimen signifies: cardiac tissue sample (left or right ventricle, interventricular septum, or pericardium). This receptor has the CDR3 CASSLSNSDQPQHF. The nucleotides read TGTGCCAGCAGCCTTTCCAACAGTGATCAGCCCCAGCATTTT.